Below, one TCR beta chain is given with its context. Its antigen is currently unknown. The data originate from a study of immune evolution from preneoplasia to lung adenocarcinoma. After pathologic assessment, macro-dissection selected premalignant or tumor cells for extraction. Points from the study as a whole: Clonality was highest in normal lung, lower in later-stage lesions apparently.

CDR3 length: 12 residues. Germline lookup yields CDR1 LNHDA and CDR2 SQIVND (reference sequence). Deletions cut 3 bases from V and 4 bases from J, with 4 bases between. Assay used: immunoSEQ multiplex PCR; TCRdb lists only in-frame clones, some missing. The sample lists roughly 5,400 clones, about 90% seen once, with about 3% in the top ten. The material sequenced was FFPE invasive lung adenocarcinoma tissue. This chain joins TRBV19 and TRBJ2-1, with unresolved D. This sequence originates from a person between 50 and 69 years old with lung adenocarcinoma. CDR3: CASSMKYNEQFF. DNA of the CDR3: TGTGCCAGTAGTATGAAGTACAATGAGCAGTTCTTC.